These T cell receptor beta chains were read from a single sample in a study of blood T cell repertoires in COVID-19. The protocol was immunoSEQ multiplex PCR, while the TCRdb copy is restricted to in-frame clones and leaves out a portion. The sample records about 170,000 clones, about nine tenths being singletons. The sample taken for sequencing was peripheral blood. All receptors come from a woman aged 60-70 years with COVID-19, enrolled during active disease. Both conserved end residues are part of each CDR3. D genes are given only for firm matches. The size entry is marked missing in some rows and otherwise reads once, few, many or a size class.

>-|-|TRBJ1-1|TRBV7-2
TGTGCCAGCAGCGTCCCCCCCGGGGGCACTGAAGCTTTCTTT
CASSVPPGGTEAFF
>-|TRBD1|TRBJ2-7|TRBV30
TGTGCCTGGAGTGTACAGGGGGCGCCCTCCTACGAGCAGTACTTC
CAWSVQGAPSYEQYF
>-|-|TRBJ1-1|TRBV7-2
TGTGCCAGCAGCTTCAGGGGTTATAACACTGAAGCTTTCTTT
CASSFRGYNTEAFF
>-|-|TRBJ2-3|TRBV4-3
TGCGCCAGCAGCCAAGAGGACTTCGCCACAGATACGCAGTATTTT
CASSQEDFATDTQYF
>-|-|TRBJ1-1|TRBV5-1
TGCGCCAGCAGCTGGACAACAGGGCTCGGCGCTGAAGCTTTCTTT
CASSWTTGLGAEAFF
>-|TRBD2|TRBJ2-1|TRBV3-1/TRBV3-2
TGTGCCAGCAGCCAAGAATCGGTAGCGGGAGGAGGGAATGAGCAGTTCTTC
CASSQESVAGGGNEQFF
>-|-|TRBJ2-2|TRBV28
TGTGCCAGCAGTCCCCCCCTCACAGGGTTCACCGGGGAGCTGTTTTTT
CASSPPLTGFTGELFF
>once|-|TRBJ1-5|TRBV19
TGTGCCAGTAGTGAGAACAGGGTGAGGAATCAGCCCCAGCATTTT
CASSENRVRNQPQHF
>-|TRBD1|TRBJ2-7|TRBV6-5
TGTGCCAGCAGTTACTCACAACAGGGGCTAAACTACGAGCAGTACTTC
CASSYSQQGLNYEQYF
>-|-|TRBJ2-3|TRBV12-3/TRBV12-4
TGTGCCAGCAGATCACAGAGCACAGATACGCAGTATTTT
CASRSQSTDTQYF
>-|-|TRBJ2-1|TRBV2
TGTGCCAGCAGTGACAGGATATACGGAAAGTTCTTC
CASSDRIYGKFF
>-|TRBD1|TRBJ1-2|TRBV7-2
TGTGCCAGCACTGGCAGGGGGCATGGCTACACCTTC
CASTGRGHGYTF
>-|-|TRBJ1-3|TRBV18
TGTGCCAGCTCACCGATCGGGGGACCCGTCGGAAACACCATATATTTT
CASSPIGGPVGNTIYF
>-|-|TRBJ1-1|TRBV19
TGTGCCAGTACAGGGGCGCCCGGTGAAGCTTTCTTT
CASTGAPGEAFF
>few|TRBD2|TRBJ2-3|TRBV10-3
TGTGCCGCGGCCTCTAGCGGGAGGGACACAGATACGCAGTATTTT
CAAASSGRDTDTQYF
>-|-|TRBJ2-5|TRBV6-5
TGTGCCAGCAGTTACGAACCCGGGGTCCAAGAGACCCAGTACTTC
CASSYEPGVQETQYF
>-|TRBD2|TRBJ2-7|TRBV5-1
TGCGCCAGCAGCTTGGCCGGGGGACTAAGCTACGAGCAGTACTTC
CASSLAGGLSYEQYF
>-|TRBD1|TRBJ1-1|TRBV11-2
TGTGCCAGCAGCTCCACCGGACAGGGGAACACTGAAGCTTTCTTT
CASSSTGQGNTEAFF
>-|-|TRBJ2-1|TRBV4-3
TGCGCCAGCAGCCAAGATAGTAGCATACTCAATGAGCAGTTCTTC
CASSQDSSILNEQFF
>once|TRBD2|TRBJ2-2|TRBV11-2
TGTGCCAGCACCCCACTAGCGGCCGGGGAGCTGTTTTTT
CASTPLAAGELFF
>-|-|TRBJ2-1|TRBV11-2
TGTGCCAGCAGCTCCGACAGCCACAATGAGCAGTTCTTC
CASSSDSHNEQFF
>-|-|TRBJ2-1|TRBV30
TGTGCCTTCGACAGGCAGTTTGGGAATGAGCAGTTCTTC
CAFDRQFGNEQFF
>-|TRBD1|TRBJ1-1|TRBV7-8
TGTGCCAGCAGCAACTCCGGGACAGGGGGCCAATGGACTGAAGCTTTCTTT
CASSNSGTGGQWTEAFF
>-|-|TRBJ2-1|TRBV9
TGTGCCAGCGCCTCATTTCTAGCTTCCAATGAGCAGTTCTTC
CASASFLASNEQFF
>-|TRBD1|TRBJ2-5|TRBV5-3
TGTGCCAGAAGCTGGGACAGGGAGCAAGAGACCCAGTACTTC
CARSWDREQETQYF
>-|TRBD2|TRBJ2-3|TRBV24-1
TGTGCCACCAGTGATCCGAGCGGGAGGGCCCGCGCAGATACGCAGTATTTT
CATSDPSGRARADTQYF
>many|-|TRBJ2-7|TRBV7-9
TGTGCCAGCAGCTTTGATTCATACAGCCTCGAGCAGTACTTC
CASSFDSYSLEQYF
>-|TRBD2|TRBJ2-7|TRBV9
TGTGCCAGCAGCGCCAGGGAGGGTCTTAGCTCCTACGAGCAGTACTTC
CASSAREGLSSYEQYF
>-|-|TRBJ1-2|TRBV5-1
TGCGCCAGCAGCCTCTTAACGACAGCACCGAACTATGGCTACACCTTC
CASSLLTTAPNYGYTF
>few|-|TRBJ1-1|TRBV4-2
TGTGCCAGCAGCCAAGAGACAGCAGTGAACACTGAAGCTTTCTTT
CASSQETAVNTEAFF
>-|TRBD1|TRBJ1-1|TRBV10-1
TGCGCCAGCAGACCCCTACAGGGGGCCGCTGAAGCTTTCTTT
CASRPLQGAAEAFF
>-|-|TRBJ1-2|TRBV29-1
TGCAGCGTTGAAGATCCCGGTTTAGACTATGGCTACACCTTC
CSVEDPGLDYGYTF
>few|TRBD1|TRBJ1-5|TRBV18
TGTGCCAGCTCACCGGGACAGACGTTGAATCAGCCCCAGCATTTT
CASSPGQTLNQPQHF
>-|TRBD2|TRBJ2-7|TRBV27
TGTGCCAGCACCGGACTAGCGGGAGCATCCTACGAGCAGTACTTC
CASTGLAGASYEQYF
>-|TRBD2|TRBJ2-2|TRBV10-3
TGTGCCATCAGGGAGGGACTAGCGGCCACCGGGGAGCTGTTTTTT
CAIREGLAATGELFF
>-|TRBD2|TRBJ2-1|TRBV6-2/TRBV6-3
TGTGCCAGCAGTCTCCTAGCGGAGTTGTACAATGAGCAGTTCTTC
CASSLLAELYNEQFF
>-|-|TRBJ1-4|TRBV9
TGTGCCAGCAGCGTAGGTGCGGGCCCCAATGAAAAACTGTTTTTT
CASSVGAGPNEKLFF
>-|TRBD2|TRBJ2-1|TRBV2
TGTGCCAGCAGGACGGGAGGCGTTCGGAACAATGAGCAGTTCTTC
CASRTGGVRNNEQFF
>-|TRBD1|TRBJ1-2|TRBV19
TGTGCCAGTAGTATAAATCGCCCAGGGGGTTACTATGGCTACACCTTC
CASSINRPGGYYGYTF
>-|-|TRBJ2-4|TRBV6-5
TGTGCCAGCGGAGGGGACCCCAAAAACATTCAGTACTTC
CASGGDPKNIQYF
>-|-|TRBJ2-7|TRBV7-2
TGTGCCAGCAGCTTAGAGGCGGGCTTTTCGGTTTCCTACGAGCAGTACTTC
CASSLEAGFSVSYEQYF
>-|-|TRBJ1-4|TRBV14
TGTGCCAGCAGCCGGCCAATCGGGGGACGATCTAATGAAAAACTGTTTTTT
CASSRPIGGRSNEKLFF
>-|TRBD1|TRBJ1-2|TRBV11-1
TGTGCCAGCAGCCACAGGACAGGGAAAGACTATGGCTACACCTTC
CASSHRTGKDYGYTF
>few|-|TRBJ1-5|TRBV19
TGTGCCAGTAGTTCGGGAGACAATCAGCCCCAGCATTTT
CASSSGDNQPQHF
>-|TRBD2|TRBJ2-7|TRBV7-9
TGTGCCAGCAGCCATGGGACCCTGGGGGGGAACGAGCAGTACTTC
CASSHGTLGGNEQYF
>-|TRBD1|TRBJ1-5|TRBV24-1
TGTGCCACCAGTGACCCAGGGGGTAGCAATCAGCCCCAGCATTTT
CATSDPGGSNQPQHF
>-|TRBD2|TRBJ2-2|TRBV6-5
TGTGCCAGCAGTTATGGGGGGACTAGCGGGCCCGGGGAGCTGTTTTTT
CASSYGGTSGPGELFF
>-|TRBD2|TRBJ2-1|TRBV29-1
TGCAGCGTTGGGGGTAGCGGGAGGGCCCGGTACAATGAGCAGTTCTTC
CSVGGSGRARYNEQFF
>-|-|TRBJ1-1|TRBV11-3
TGTGCCAGCAGGCAGGGTATGAACACTGAAGCTTTCTTT
CASRQGMNTEAFF
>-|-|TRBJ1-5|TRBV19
TGTGCCAGTACAGGGTCGGGCAATCAGCCCCAGCATTTT
CASTGSGNQPQHF
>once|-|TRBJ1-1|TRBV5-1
TGCGCCAGCAGCCCCCGAGGTGACCCCGGCACTGAAGCTTTCTTT
CASSPRGDPGTEAFF
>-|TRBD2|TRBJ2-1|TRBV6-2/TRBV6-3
TGTGCCAGCAGTTACCCCCCGGGACTAGCCTACAATGAGCAGTTCTTC
CASSYPPGLAYNEQFF
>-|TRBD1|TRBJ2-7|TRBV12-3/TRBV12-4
TGTGCCAGCACCCCGGACAGGGTAGTTGAGCAGTACTTC
CASTPDRVVEQYF
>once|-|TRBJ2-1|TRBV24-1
TGTGCCACCAGTGCATCAGGGATGGTGGGTGAGCAGTTCTTC
CATSASGMVGEQFF
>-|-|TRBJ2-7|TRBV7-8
TGTGCCAGCTTTCAGGACACCTCCTCCTACGAGCAGTACTTC
CASFQDTSSYEQYF